Presented here are 5 T cell receptor beta chains from one specimen sequenced in a study of control samples from healthy donors and cancer patients. The method was immunoSEQ multiplex PCR; TCRdb's version includes in-frame clones alone and lacks a portion of them. The repertoire holds about 67,000 clones, with 87% as singletons. What was sequenced was PBMCs. All receptors come from a woman in her 50s with head and neck cancer.

The chain recombines TRBV28 with TRBJ2-5; a weak D match, TRBD2 (7 bases). V gave up 3 bases and J gave up 2 bases, with 19 bases separating them. Looked up from germline, CDR1 is MDHEN and CDR2 is SYDVKM. There are 17 residues in the CDR3. The CDR3 DNA follows: TGTGCCAGCAGTTTCACGGCGGGGGCGACATTTCAAGAGACCCAGTACTTC. As protein: CASSFTAGATFQETQYF.

This chain uses TRBV30 with TRBJ2-1; D unresolved. CDR1 is GTSNPN, CDR2 SVGIG, per germline (reference sequence). V shed 0 bases and J shed 6 bases, with 6 bases lying between them. The CDR3 length is 12 residues. CDR3: CAWSVLGNEQFF. The CDR3 DNA reads as TGTGCCTGGAGTGTATTAGGCAATGAGCAGTTCTTC.

This sequence joins TRBV5-6 and TRBJ2-5; 8 nucleotides match TRBD2. V gave up 1 base and J gave up 7 bases; unmatched junction bases: 15. The CDR3 length is 17 residues. Germline V CDR1 and CDR2: SGHDT, YYEEEE. The CDR3 DNA sequence: TGTGCCAGCAGCTTGAGGTCAGGGGCCGGGGGGGCCGGGACCCAGTACTTC. Translating it yields CASSLRSGAGGAGTQYF.

V and J are TRBV7-9 and TRBJ1-2, with unresolved D. V dropped 9 bases and J dropped 4 bases, with 12 bases sitting between them. This CDR3 has 12 amino acids. Germline V gene data show CDR1 as SEHNR and CDR2 as FQNEAQ (reference sequence). The CDR3 protein is CASRKEFYGYTF. CDR3 nucleotide sequence: TGTGCCAGTCGGAAGGAATTCTATGGCTACACCTTC.

The rearrangement links TRBV9 to TRBJ1-2, with a possible D match to TRBD1 (6 bases). V was cut by 0 bases and J by 8 bases, with 11 bases left in between. The CDR3 is 13 amino acids. From germline, CDR1 is SGDLS and CDR2 YYNGEE. Here the CDR3 reads CASSVDAGVGYTF. The CDR3 DNA reads TGTGCCAGCAGCGTAGATGCAGGGGTCGGCTACACCTTC.